The rows below give T cell receptor beta chains drawn from one sample of a study of T cells expressing NK-cell markers. TCRdb re-called the 5' RACE reads and shows each CDR3 protein once, DNA omitted. This sample's clone table lists around 140,000 distinct CDR3 sequences. The source material was blood T cells: a sorted CD56 or NKG2C T cell subset, CD4+ or CD8+ T cells, or bulk PBMC T cells (not recorded which). Every receptor here comes from a man aged 18-30 years in good health. Each CDR3 is given with its conserved first and last residue.

v_gene	j_gene	CDR3aa
TRBV19	TRBJ1-2	CASTLDLTGAELSYGYTF
TRBV7-6	TRBJ2-1	CASSLRRGFLYNEQFF
TRBV12-3/TRBV12-4	TRBJ2-2	CASSPLGGANTGELFF
TRBV4-1	TRBJ2-5	CASSQDPPGGMGETQYF
TRBV12-3/TRBV12-4	TRBJ1-4	CASSSRQDIAEKLFF
TRBV12-5	TRBJ2-1	CASGITGGSYNEQFF
TRBV4-1	TRBJ2-1	CASSLQNSMVEQFF
TRBV6-2/TRBV6-3	TRBJ2-7	CASSYSQTYEQYF
TRBV27	TRBJ2-3	CASSLLGHKPSTDTQYF
TRBV14	TRBJ2-3	CASSQGVSLKPTDTQYF